This T cell receptor (beta chain) was sequenced for a study of blood T cell repertoires in COVID-19. As for the study in general: The United States, Italy and Spain were the sources of the acute and convalescent COVID-19 samples. T cells, B-cell-depleted T cells, or PBMCs provided the cDNA or gDNA that served as material.

This clone was counted a single time. Trimming left V 5 bases short and J 4 bases short, with 15 bases between. This CDR3 comprises 14 residues. Germline V gene sequence: CDR1 SGHTA, CDR2 FQGNSA. In the original workflow: Nucleated cell counts were estimated from reference gene primer amplification. Produced via immunoSEQ multiplex PCR; TCRdb's table is partial and in-frame only. D and trimming come from the DNA, and the V and J calls and clone size come from that table. The table includes 86,000 or so clones, around four fifths detected once. This TCR derives from a man between 70 and 80 years old with acute or convalescent COVID-19. The sample consisted of peripheral blood. The V and J genes are TRBV7-2 and TRBJ2-7; weak D call: TRBD2 (5 bases). CDR3 DNA: TGTGCCAGCAGCCCAATACTTACGGGGTACGAGCAGTACTTC. Encoded protein: CASSPILTGYEQYF. The variable domain in full, completed from reference TRBV7-2 and TRBJ2-7, reads GAGVSQSPSNKVTEKGKDVELRCDPISGHTALYWYRQSLGQGLEFLIYFQGNSAPDKSGLPSDRFSAERTGGSVSTLTIQRTQQEDSAVYLCASSPILTGYEQYFGPGTRLTVT.